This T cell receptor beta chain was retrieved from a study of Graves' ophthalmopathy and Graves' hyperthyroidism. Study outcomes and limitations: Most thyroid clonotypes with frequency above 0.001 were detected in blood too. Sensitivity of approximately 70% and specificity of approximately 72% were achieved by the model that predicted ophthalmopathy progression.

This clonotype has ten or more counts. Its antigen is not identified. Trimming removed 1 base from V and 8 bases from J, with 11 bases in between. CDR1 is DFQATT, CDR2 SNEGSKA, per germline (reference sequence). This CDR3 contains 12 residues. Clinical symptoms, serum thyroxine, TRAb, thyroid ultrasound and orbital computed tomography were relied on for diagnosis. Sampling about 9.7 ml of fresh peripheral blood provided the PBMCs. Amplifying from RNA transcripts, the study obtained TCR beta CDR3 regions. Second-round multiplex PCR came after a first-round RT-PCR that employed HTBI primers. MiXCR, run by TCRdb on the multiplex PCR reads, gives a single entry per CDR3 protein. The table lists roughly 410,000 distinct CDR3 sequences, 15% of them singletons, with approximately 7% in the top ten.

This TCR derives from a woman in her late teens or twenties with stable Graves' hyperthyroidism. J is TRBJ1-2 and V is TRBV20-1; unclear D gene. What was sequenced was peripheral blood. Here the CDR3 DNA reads TGCAGTGCTAGAGCCCCCTCTTGGGGCTACACCTTC. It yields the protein CSARAPSWGYTF.